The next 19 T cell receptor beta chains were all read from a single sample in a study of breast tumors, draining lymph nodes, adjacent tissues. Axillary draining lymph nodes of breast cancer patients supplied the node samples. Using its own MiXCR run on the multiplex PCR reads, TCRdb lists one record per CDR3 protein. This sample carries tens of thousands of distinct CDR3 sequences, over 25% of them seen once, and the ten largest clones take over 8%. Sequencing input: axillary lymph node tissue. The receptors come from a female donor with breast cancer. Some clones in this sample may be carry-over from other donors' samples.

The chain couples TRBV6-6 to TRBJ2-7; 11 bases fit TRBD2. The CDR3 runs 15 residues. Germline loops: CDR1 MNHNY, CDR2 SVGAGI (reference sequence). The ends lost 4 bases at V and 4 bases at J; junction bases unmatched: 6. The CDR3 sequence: CASSSQTSGRYEQYF. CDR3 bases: TGTGCCAGCAGTTCGCAAACTAGCGGGAGATACGAGCAGTACTTC.

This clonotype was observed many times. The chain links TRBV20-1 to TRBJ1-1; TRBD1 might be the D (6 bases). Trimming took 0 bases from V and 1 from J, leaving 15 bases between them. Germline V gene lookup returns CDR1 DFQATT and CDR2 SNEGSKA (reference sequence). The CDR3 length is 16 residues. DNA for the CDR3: TGCAGTGCTAGAGAAGGTGGGGGCGCAGGGAACACTGAAGCTTTCTTT. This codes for CSAREGGGAGNTEAFF.

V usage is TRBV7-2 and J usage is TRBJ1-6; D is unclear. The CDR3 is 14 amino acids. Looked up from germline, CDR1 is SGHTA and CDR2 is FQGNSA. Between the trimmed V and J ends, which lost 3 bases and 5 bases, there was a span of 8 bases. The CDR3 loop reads CASSFYADNSPLHF. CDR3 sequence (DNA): TGTGCCAGCAGCTTCTACGCCGATAATTCACCCCTCCACTTT.

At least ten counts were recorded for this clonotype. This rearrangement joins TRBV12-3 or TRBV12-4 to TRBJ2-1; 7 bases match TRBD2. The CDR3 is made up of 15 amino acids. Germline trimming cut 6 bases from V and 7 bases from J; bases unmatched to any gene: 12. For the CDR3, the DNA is TGTGCCAGCAGCCCGGGACTAATTGGACGGAATGAGCAGTTCTTC. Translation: CASSPGLIGRNEQFF.

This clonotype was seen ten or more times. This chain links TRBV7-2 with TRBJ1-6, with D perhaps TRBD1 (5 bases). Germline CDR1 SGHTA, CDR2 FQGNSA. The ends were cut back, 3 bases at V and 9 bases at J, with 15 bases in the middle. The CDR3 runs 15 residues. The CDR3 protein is CASSFRRGLGSPLHF. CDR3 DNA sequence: TGTGCCAGCAGCTTTAGGAGGGGTCTGGGTTCACCCCTCCACTTT.

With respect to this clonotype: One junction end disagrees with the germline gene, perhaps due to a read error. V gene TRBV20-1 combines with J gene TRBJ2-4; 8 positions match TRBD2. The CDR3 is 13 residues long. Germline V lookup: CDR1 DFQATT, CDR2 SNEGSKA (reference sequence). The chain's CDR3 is CSATSGSGNTQSF. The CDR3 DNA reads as TGCAGTGCTACAAGCGGGAGTGGCAACACTCAGTCCTTC.

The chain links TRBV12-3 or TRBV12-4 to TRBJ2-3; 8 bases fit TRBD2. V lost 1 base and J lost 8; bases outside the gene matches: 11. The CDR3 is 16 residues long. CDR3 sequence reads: CASSLGSGRVSGTQYF. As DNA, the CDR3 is TGTGCCAGCAGTTTAGGGAGCGGGAGAGTCTCAGGTACGCAGTATTTT.

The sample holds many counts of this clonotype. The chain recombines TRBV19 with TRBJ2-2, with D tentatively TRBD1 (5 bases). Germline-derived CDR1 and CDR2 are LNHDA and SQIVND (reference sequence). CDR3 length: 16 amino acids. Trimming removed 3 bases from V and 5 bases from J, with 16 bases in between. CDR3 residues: CASSIWGSYSTGELFF. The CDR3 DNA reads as TGTGCCAGTAGTATTTGGGGCAGCTATAGTACCGGGGAGCTGTTTTTT.

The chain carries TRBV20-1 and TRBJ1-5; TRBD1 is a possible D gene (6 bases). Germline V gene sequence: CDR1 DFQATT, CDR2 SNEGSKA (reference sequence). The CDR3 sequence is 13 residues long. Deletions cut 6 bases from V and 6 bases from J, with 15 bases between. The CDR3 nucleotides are TGCAGTGCCTCCCAGGGGCATCCTCAGCCCCAGCATTTT. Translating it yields CSASQGHPQPQHF.

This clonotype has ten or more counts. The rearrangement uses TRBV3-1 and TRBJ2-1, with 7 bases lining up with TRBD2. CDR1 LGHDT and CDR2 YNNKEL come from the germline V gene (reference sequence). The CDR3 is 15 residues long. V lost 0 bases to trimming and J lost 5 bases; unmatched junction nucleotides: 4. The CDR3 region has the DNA TGTGCCAGCAGCCAAGATCGGGGACTACACAATGAGCAGTTCTTC. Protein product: CASSQDRGLHNEQFF.

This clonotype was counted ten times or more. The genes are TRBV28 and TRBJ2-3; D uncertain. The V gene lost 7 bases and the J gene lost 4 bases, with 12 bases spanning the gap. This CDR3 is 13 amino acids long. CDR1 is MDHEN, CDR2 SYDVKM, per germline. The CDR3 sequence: CASMRSRADTQYF. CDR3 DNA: TGTGCCAGCATGCGGAGTAGGGCAGATACGCAGTATTTT.

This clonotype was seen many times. The CDR3, as DNA: TGTGCCAGCAGCGGTGGAAGGCGAATTGACACCGGGGAGCTGTTTTTT. It yields the protein CASSGGRRIDTGELFF. The chain couples TRBV5-8 to TRBJ2-2; D remains ambiguous. Per germline, CDR1 SGHTS and CDR2 YDEGEE. V was cut by 4 bases and J by 3 bases, with 16 bases left in between. CDR3 size: 16 residues.

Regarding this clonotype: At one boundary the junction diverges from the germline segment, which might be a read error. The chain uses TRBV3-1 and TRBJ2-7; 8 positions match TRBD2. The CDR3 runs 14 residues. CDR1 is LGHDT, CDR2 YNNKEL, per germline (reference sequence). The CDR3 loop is CAGSSAGAVYEQYF. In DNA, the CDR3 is TGCGCCGGCAGCTCAGCGGGAGCAGTCTACGAGCAGTACTTC.

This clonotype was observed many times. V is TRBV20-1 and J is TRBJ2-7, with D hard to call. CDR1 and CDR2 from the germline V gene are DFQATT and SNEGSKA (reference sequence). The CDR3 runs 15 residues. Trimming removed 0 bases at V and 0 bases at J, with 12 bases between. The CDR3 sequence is CSARDLRLSSYEQYF. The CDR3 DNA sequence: TGCAGTGCTAGAGATCTCCGACTTTCCTCCTACGAGCAGTACTTC.

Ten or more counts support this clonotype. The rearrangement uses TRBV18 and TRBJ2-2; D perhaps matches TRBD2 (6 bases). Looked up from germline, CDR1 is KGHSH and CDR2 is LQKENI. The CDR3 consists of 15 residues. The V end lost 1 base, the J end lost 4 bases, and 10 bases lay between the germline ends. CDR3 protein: CASSPLGGGTGELFF. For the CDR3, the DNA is TGTGCCAGCTCACCACTCGGGGGAGGCACCGGGGAGCTGTTTTTT. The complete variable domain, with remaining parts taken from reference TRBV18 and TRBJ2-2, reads NAGVMQNPRHLVRRRGQEARLRCSPMKGHSHVYWYRQLPEEGLKFMVYLQKENIIDESGMPKERFSAEFPKEGPSILRIQQVVRGDSAAYFCASSPLGGGTGELFFGEGSRLTVL.

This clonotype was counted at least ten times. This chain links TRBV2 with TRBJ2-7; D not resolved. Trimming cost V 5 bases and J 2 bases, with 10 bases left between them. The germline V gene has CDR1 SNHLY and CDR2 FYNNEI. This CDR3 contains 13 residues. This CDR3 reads CASSLDGTYEQYF. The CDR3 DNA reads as TGTGCCAGCAGTTTAGATGGTACCTACGAGCAGTACTTC.

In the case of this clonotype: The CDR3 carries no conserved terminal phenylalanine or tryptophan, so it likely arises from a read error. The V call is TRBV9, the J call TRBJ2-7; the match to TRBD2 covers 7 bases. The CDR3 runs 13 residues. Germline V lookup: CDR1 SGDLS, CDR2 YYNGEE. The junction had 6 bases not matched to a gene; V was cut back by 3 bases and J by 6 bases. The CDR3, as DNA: TGTGCCAGCAGCGGACTAGCAGATGGCGAGCAGTACTCC. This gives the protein CASSGLADGEQYS.

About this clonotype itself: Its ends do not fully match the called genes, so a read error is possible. CDR3 residues: CASSLGSSYNEQLF. The CDR3 DNA follows: TGTGCCAGTAGCTTAGGGAGCTCCTACAATGAGCAGCTCTTC. J is TRBJ2-1 and V is TRBV7-3; D might be TRBD2 (5 bases). This CDR3 comprises 14 residues. CDR1 is SGHTA and CDR2 is FQGTGA in the germline V gene.

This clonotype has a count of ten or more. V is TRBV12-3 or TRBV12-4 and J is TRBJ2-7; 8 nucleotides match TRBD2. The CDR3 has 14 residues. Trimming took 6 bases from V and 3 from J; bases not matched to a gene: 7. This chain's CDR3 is CASSQSGRRYEQYF. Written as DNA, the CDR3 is TGTGCCAGCAGCCAAAGCGGGAGACGCTACGAGCAGTACTTC.